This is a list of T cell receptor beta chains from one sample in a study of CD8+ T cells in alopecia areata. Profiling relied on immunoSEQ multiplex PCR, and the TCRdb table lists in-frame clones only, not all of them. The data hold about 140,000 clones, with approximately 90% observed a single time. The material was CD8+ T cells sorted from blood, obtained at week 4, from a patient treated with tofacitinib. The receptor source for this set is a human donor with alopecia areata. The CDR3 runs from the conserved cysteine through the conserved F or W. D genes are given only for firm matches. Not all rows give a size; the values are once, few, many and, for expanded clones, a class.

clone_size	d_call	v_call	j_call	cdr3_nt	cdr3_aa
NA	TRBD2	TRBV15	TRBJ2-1	TGTGCCACCAGCGGTTCGACTAGCGGGAGTGTGGATGAGCAGTTCTTC	CATSGSTSGSVDEQFF
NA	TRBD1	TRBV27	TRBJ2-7	TGTGCCAGCAGTTTAGTGGGACAGTCTTACGAGCAGTACTTC	CASSLVGQSYEQYF
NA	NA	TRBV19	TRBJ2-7	TGTGCCCCGCTCGGGTACGAGCAGTACTTC	CAPLGYEQYF
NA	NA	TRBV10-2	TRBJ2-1	TGCGCCAGCAGTGCAGGGGTTACCTACAATGAGCAGTTCTTC	CASSAGVTYNEQFF
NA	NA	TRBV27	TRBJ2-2	TGTGCCAGCAGTTTAAGGGGGGCATTGGCCGGGGAGCTGTTTTTT	CASSLRGALAGELFF
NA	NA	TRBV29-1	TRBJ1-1	TGCAGCGTTCGGCCGGGGAACACTGAAGCTTTCTTT	CSVRPGNTEAFF
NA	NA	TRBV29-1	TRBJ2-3	TGCAGCGTTGAAGGGGGGCAGGGGATTGGGGATACGCAGTATTTT	CSVEGGQGIGDTQYF
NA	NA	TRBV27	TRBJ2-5	TGTGCCAGCATTATTACTCCCGGTGAACAAGAGACCCAGTACTTC	CASIITPGEQETQYF
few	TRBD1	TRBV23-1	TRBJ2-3	TGCGCCAGCAGTCCCCCTCGGACAGGGGGCGAAGATACGCAGTATTTT	CASSPPRTGGEDTQYF
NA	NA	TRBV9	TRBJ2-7	TGTGCCAGCAGCGCCGACCCGGACTACTACGAGCAGTACTTC	CASSADPDYYEQYF
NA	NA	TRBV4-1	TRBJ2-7	TGCGCCAGCAGCCTCCTAGCGCACCGGCCTTACGAGCAGTACTTC	CASSLLAHRPYEQYF
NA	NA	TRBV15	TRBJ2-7	TGTGCCACGGCGAAGGGGTCGGGAGAGCAGTACTTC	CATAKGSGEQYF
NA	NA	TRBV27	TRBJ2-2	TGTGCCAGCAGTTTATTACAGAACACCGGGGAGCTGTTTTTT	CASSLLQNTGELFF
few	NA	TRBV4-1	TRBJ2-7	TGCGCCAGCAGCCAAGATTTCTACGAGCAGTACTTC	CASSQDFYEQYF
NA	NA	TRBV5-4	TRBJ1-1	TGTGCCAGCAGCTTGGAGGCACAGGCAGCTTTCTTT	CASSLEAQAAFF
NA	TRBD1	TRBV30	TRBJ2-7	TGTGCCTGGAGGCCCCGGGACAGGGGGCCCTACGAGCAGTACTTC	CAWRPRDRGPYEQYF
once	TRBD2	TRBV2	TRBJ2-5	TGTGCCAGCACCGGGACTAGCGGGAGGGTCGAAGAGACCCAGTACTTC	CASTGTSGRVEETQYF
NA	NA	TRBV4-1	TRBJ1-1	TGCGCCAGCAGCCGCACTCCGGGACAAGAAGCTTTCTTT	CASSRTPGQEAFF